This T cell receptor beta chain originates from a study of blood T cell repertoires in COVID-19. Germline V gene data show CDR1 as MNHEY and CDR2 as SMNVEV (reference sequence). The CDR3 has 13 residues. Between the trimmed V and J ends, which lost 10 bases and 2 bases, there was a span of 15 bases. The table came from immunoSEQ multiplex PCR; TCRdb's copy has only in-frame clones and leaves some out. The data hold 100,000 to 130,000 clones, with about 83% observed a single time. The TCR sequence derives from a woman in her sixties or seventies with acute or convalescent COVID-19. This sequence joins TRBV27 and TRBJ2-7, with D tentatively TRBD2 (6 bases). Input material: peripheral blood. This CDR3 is CATGTPIAYEQYF. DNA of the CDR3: TGTGCCACCGGGACTCCGATCGCCTACGAGCAGTACTTC.